This T cell receptor (beta chain) came from a study of sequential checkpoint blockade in melanoma. Study-wide background: Patients were randomized 1:1 to nivolumab-then-ipilimumab or ipilimumab-then-nivolumab first-line. About two dozen patients had tumor biopsies before treatment and at week 13.

Profiled with immunoSEQ multiplex PCR; TCRdb holds only in-frame clones, not every one. The sample includes 4,000 to 5,000 clones, about a quarter of them seen just once. As to this clone: Its antigen is unknown.

In germline, CDR1 is MNHNS, CDR2 SASEGT. This CDR3 has 14 residues. Trimming cost V 1 base and J 2 bases, with 9 bases left between them. Treatment given: randomized to nivolumab then ipilimumab (arm A) or the reverse (arm B). Study observations and caveats: T-cell fraction and clonality followed PD-L1 and CD8+ counts, not mutational load. Rising tumor T-cell fraction and clonality meant about 30 times likelier benefit.

The V gene is TRBV6-1, the J gene TRBJ2-7; D not certain. The sequence was obtained from a human donor with melanoma. The sample consisted of tumor tissue (inferred from file names), taken from a patient given nivolumab and ipilimumab in sequence. The CDR3 region is CASSEVGRTYEQYF. CDR3 in DNA: TGTGCCAGCAGTGAAGTCGGGCGGACCTACGAGCAGTACTTC.